The present entry profiles one T cell receptor (beta chain) with its context. This sample is part of a study of blood T cell repertoires in COVID-19. At the level of the study: Samples taken during acute and convalescent COVID-19 were collected in the United States, Italy and Spain. Sources were T cells, B-cell-depleted T cells, or PBMCs; the material itself was cDNA or gDNA.

V was cut by 0 bases and J by 5 bases, with 10 bases left in between. Germline values: CDR1 SGHDN, CDR2 FVKESK. The CDR3 spans 14 residues. In the authors' workflow: The assay estimated nucleated cells by amplifying reference gene primers. Only in-frame clones appear in the TCRdb table, and some are missing; sequencing was by immunoSEQ multiplex PCR. The V and J calls and clone size come from that table; D and trimming were worked out from the DNA. This sample yields over 150,000 clones, of which around nine tenths are seen a single time; about 18% belongs to the top ten. Patients at the Seattle site were enrolled during active infection and followed longitudinally.

The TCR originated in a man between 45 and 60 years old with COVID-19, enrolled during active disease. V and J are TRBV14 and TRBJ1-2; D is ambiguous. The sequencing input was peripheral blood. The CDR3: CASSQDSSGYGYTF. The CDR3 DNA reads as TGTGCCAGCAGCCAAGACAGTAGCGGGTATGGCTACACCTTC.